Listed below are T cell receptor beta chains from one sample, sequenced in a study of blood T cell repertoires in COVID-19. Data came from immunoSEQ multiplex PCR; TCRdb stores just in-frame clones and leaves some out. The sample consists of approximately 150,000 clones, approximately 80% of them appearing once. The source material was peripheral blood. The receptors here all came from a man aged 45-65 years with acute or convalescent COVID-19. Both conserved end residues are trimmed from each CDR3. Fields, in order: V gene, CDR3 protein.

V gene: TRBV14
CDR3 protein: ASSPRGRGNYGYT

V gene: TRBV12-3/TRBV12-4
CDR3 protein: ASGQRADTQY

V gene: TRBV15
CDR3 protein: ATSREVGRAYGYT

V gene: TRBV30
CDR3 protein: AWSVRGLSMNTEAF

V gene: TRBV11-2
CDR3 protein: ASSSSLAPGETQY

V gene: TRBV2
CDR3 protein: ASSELTGVQETQY

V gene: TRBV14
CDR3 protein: ASSQEGLDMDRNTIY

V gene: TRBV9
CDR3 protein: ASSVGGHPSNEQF

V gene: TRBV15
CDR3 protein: ATRGGGLAVYNEQF

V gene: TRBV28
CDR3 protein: ASSSPGQASSYNSPLH